This TCR beta chain comes out of a study of post-analysis software for immune sequencing data. Trimming took 4 bases from V and 2 from J; bases not matched to a gene: 8. The CDR3 consists of 15 residues. Germline V CDR1 and CDR2: LGHNA, YNFKEQ. This clonotype was seen many times. Its cognate antigen is unknown. The study, taken as a whole, reports: Roughly 5 TRBV segments, TRBV5-6, TRBV5-1 and TRBV20-1 among them, were found more frequent in patients than controls. Controls significantly exceeded multiple sclerosis patients in normalized Chao1 diversity. Samples made in the same batch grouped tightly together by F measure.

The TCR beta cDNA libraries carried unique molecular identifiers. The yield from approximately 1 to 10 million T cells was 500,000 or so cDNA molecules in total. Each CDR3 protein gets one entry after TCRdb re-called the PCR reads with MiXCR. The sample lists about 540,000 distinct CDR3 sequences, approximately 31% seen once, with 4.5% to 7.5% in the top ten. This TCR was recovered from a girl under 18 with multiple sclerosis. The sequenced material came from blood. The chain couples TRBV4-2 to TRBJ2-7, with 7 bases lining up with TRBD1. The CDR3 loop is CASSPGQSQPYEQYF. Here the CDR3 DNA reads TGTGCCAGCAGCCCGGGACAGAGTCAGCCCTACGAGCAGTACTTC.